This T cell receptor beta chain was captured in a study of blood T cells in healthy people across ages. Remarks on this clonotype: Its specificity is unknown.

Study-level points and caveats: Researchers deemed the diversity estimates from one million T cells underestimates. Getting older went along with TCR beta diversity per million T cells dropping roughly linearly.

Isolation per sample recovered at least 6 million PBMCs. PCR was performed a second time for about 7 to 11 cycles using a sample-barcoded 5' primer and a J-beta primer mix. The yield of each sample was at least 2.5 million CDR3-containing paired-end reads. TCRdb fed the 5' RACE reads into MiXCR, producing one record per CDR3 protein. The sample contains over a million distinct CDR3 sequences, 35% to 45% of which appear only once. Germline values: CDR1 MNHNS, CDR2 SASEGT. The CDR3 has 13 amino acids. V gave up 10 bases and J gave up 10 bases, with 23 bases separating them. The rearrangement uses TRBV6-1 and TRBJ2-7; the D is unclear. This clonotype originated in a woman younger than 35 in good health. The sequenced material came from blood. This chain's CDR3 is CANTETPRAAQYF. CDR3 nucleotides: TGTGCCAACACGGAGACGCCCCGGGCGGCCCAGTACTTC.